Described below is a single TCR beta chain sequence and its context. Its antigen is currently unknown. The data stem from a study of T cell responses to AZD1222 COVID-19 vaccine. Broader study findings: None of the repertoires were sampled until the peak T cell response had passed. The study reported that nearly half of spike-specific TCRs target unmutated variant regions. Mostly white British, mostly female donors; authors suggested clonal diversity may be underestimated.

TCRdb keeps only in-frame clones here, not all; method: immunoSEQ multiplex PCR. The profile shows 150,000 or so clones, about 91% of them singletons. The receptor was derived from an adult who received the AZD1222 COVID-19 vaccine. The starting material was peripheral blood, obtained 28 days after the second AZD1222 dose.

The CDR3: CASSNRPGSGANVLTF. In DNA, the CDR3 is TGTGCCAGCAGCAACCGGCCCGGCTCTGGGGCCAACGTCCTGACTTTC. V is TRBV7-3 and J is TRBJ2-6; D is uncertain. CDR1 is SGHTA and CDR2 is FQGTGA in the germline V gene. V shed 5 bases and J shed 0 bases, with 11 bases lying between them. CDR3 size: 16 residues. Looking up the rest from reference TRBV7-3 and TRBJ2-6 gives the full variable domain: GAGVSQTPSNKVTEKGKYVELRCDPISGHTALYWYRQSLGQGPEFLIYFQGTGAADDSGLPNDRFFAVRPEGSVSTLKIQRTERGDSAVYLCASSNRPGSGANVLTFGAGSRLTVL.